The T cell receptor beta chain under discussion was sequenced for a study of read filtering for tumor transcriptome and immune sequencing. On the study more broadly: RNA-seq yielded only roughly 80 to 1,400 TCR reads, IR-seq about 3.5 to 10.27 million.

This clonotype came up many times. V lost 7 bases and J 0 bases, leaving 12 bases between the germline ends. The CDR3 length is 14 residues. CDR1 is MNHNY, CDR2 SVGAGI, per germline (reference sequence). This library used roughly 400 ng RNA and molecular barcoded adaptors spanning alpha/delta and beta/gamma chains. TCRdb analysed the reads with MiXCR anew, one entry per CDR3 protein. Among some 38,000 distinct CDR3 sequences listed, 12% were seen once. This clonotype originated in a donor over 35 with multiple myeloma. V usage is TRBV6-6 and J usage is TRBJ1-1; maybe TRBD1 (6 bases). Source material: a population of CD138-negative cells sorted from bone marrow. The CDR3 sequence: CASIKGGMNTEAFF. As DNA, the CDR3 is TGTGCCAGCATAAAAGGGGGAATGAACACTGAAGCTTTCTTT.